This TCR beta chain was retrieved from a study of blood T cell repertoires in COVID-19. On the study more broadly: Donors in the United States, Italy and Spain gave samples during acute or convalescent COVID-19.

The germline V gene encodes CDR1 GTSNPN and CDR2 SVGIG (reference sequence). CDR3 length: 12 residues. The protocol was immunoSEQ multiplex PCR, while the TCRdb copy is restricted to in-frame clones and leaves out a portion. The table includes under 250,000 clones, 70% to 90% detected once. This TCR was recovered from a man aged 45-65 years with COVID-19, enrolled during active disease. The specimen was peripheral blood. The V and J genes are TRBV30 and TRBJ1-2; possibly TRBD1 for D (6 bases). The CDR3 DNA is TGTGCGGGGGGGCGGTCGAACTATGGCTACACCTTC. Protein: CAGGRSNYGYTF.